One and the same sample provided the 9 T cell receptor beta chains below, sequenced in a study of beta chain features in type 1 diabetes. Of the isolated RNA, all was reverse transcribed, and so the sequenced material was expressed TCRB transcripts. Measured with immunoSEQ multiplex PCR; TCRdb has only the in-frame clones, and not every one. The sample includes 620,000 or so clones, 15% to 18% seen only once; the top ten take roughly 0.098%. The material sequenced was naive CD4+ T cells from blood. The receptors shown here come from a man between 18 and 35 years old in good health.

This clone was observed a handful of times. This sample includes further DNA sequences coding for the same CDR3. This CDR3 is CASSLVGTGNSPLHF. The CDR3 DNA reads as TGTGCCAGCAGCTTAGTTGGGACGGGGAATTCACCCCTCCACTTT. The J gene is TRBJ1-6, the V gene TRBV7-2, with TRBD1 as a possible D gene (5 bases). CDR3 length: 15 amino acids. Germline values: CDR1 SGHTA, CDR2 FQGNSA. The ends were cut back, 1 base at V and 7 bases at J, with 11 bases in the middle.

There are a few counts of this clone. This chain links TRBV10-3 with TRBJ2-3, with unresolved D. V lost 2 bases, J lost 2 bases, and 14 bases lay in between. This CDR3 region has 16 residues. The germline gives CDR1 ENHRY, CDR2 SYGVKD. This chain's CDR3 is CAISEGIRRDTDTQYF. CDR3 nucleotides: TGTGCCATCAGTGAGGGTATTCGTAGAGACACAGATACGCAGTATTTT.

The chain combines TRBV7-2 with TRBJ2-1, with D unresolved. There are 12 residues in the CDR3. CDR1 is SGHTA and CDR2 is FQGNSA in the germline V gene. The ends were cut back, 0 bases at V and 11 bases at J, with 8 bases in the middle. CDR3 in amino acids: CASSLASGQQFF. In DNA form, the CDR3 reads TGTGCCAGCAGCTTAGCGTCGGGTCAGCAGTTCTTC.

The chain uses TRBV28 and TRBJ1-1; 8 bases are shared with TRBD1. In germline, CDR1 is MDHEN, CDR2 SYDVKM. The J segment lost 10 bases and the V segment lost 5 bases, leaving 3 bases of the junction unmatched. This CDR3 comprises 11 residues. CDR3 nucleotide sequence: TGTGCCAGCAGTGGACAGGGTGGAGCTTTCTTT. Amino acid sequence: CASSGQGGAFF.

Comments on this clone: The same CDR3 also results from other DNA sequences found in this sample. CDR3 region: CASSLQGGNTEAFF. CDR3 in DNA: TGTGCCAGCAGTCTCCAGGGGGGGAACACTGAAGCTTTCTTT. This sequence joins TRBV28 and TRBJ1-1, with 7 bases identical to TRBD1. Germline V lookup: CDR1 MDHEN, CDR2 SYDVKM. With 5 bases clipped from V and 1 base from J, the junction kept 4 bases outside the gene matches. CDR3 length: 14 residues.

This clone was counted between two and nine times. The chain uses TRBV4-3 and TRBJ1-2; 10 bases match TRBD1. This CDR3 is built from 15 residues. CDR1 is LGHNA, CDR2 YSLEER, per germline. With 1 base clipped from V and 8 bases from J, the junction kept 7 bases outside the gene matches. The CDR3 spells CASSQVRDRGGGYTF. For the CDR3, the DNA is TGCGCCAGCAGCCAAGTTCGGGACAGGGGTGGCGGCTACACCTTC.

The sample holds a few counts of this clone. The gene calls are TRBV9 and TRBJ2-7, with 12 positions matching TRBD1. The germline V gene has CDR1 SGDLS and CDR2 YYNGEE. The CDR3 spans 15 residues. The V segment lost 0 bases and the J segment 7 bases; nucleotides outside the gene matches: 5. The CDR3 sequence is CASSVAGQGAEEQYF. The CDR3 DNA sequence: TGTGCCAGCAGCGTAGCGGGACAGGGGGCTGAGGAGCAGTACTTC. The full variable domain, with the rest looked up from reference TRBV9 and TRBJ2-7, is DSGVTQTPKHLITATGQRVTLRCSPRSGDLSVYWYQQSLDQGLQFLIQYYNGEERAKGNILERFSAQQFPDLHSELNLSSLELGDSALYFCASSVAGQGAEEQYFGPGTRLTVT.

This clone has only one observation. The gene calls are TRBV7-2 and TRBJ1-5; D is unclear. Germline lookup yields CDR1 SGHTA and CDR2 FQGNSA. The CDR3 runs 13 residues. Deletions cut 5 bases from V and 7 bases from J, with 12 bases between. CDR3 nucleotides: TGTGCCAGCAGCCCGGGCCCCGGGCAGCCCCAGCATTTT. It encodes CASSPGPGQPQHF.

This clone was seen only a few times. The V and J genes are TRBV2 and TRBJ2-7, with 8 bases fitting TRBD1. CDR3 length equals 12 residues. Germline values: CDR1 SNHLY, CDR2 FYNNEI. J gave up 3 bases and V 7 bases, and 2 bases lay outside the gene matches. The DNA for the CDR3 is TGTGCCAGCACCGGACAGGGCTACGAGCAGTACTTC. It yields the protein CASTGQGYEQYF.